The 19 T cell receptor beta chains presented below share a single source sample, sequenced in a study of blood T cell repertoires in COVID-19. Assay: immunoSEQ multiplex PCR; the TCRdb copy retains only in-frame clones and omits some. The top ten hold 6.3% of the sample, which has tens of thousands of clones, just under 80% seen once. The specimen was peripheral blood. The receptors here all came from an older man with COVID-19, enrolled during active disease.

The sample holds a few counts of this clone. This chain links TRBV10-1 with TRBJ2-3, with 7 bases identical to TRBD1. J gave up 2 bases and V 4 bases, and 6 bases lay outside the gene matches. There are 15 residues in the CDR3. Germline-derived CDR1 and CDR2 are WNHNN and SYGVQD (reference sequence). CDR3 loop: CASSAGQFLTDTQYF. Here the CDR3 DNA reads TGCGCCAGCAGTGCGGGACAGTTTCTCACAGATACGCAGTATTTT.

The CDR3 is CASSPTGSNEKLFF. In nucleotides, the CDR3 is TGTGCCAGCAGTCCCACAGGGTCTAATGAAAAACTGTTTTTT. The genes are TRBV5-6 and TRBJ1-4; TRBD1 might be the D (6 bases). This CDR3 has 14 residues. The V end lost 5 bases, the J end lost 3 bases, and 11 bases lay between the germline ends. Germline-derived CDR1 and CDR2 are SGHDT and YYEEEE.

This clone was counted between two and nine times. The rearrangement joins TRBV5-5 to TRBJ2-2; possibly TRBD2 for D (6 bases). Trimming stripped 2 bases from V and 7 bases from J, with 15 bases between. Germline V gives CDR1 SGHKS, CDR2 YYEKEE (reference sequence). This CDR3 is 15 amino acids long. This CDR3 reads CASSFLLAGSGELFF. In DNA, the CDR3 is TGTGCCAGCAGCTTTTTACTAGCAGGGAGCGGGGAGCTGTTTTTT.

The genes are TRBV4-1 and TRBJ2-2, with 9 bases fitting TRBD1. Germline assignment: CDR1 MGHRA and CDR2 YSYEKL. The CDR3 contains 16 residues. V lost 2 bases and J lost 0; bases outside the gene matches: 1. The CDR3 bases are TGCGCCAGCAGCCAACGACAGGGGGCGAACACCGGGGAGCTGTTTTTT. It codes for CASSQRQGANTGELFF.

V is TRBV30 and J is TRBJ2-5, with TRBD1 identical over 9 bases. Trimming at V came to 5 bases and at J to 5 bases, leaving 12 bases not matched to a gene. From germline, CDR1 is GTSNPN and CDR2 SVGIG (reference sequence). This CDR3 region has 15 residues. CDR3 nucleotides: TGTGCCTGGGGCCGGGACAGGGTATTCGGGGAGACCCAGTACTTC. Amino acids: CAWGRDRVFGETQYF.

The gene calls are TRBV29-1 and TRBJ1-2, with TRBD1 matching 9 bases. Per the germline V gene, CDR1 is SQVTM and CDR2 is ANQGSEA. Losses at the gene ends were 4 bases for V and 8 bases for J; bases not matched to a gene: 8. This CDR3 contains 13 residues. The CDR3 loop is CSVAYRDREGYTF. DNA for the CDR3: TGCAGCGTTGCTTACCGGGACAGGGAAGGCTACACCTTC.

This chain links TRBV7-2 with TRBJ1-2; D is ambiguous. CDR3 length: 12 amino acids. The germline V gene has CDR1 SGHTA and CDR2 FQGNSA. Trimming stripped 1 base from V and 5 bases from J, with 5 bases between. In DNA form, the CDR3 reads TGTGCCAGCAGCTTAGTGACTTATGGCTACACCTTC. Translating it yields CASSLVTYGYTF.

The count of this clone is one. V gene TRBV6-1 combines with J gene TRBJ1-6; TRBD1 agrees at 9 bases. The CDR3 consists of 18 residues. Losses at the gene ends were 3 bases for V and 4 bases for J; bases not matched to a gene: 10. CDR1 and CDR2 from the germline V gene are MNHNS and SASEGT. The CDR3 nucleotides read TGTGCCAGCAGTGAGCAGGACAGGGGCGTAATTTATAATTCACCCCTCCACTTT. Amino acids: CASSEQDRGVIYNSPLHF.

In this sample, this clone turned up a few times. The V gene is TRBV7-2, the J gene TRBJ2-6; D is possibly TRBD1 (6 bases). Trimming pared 5 bases from V and 2 bases from J, leaving 10 bases between. The CDR3 totals 15 residues. Germline lookup yields CDR1 SGHTA and CDR2 FQGNSA. The CDR3: CASSQQGAGANVLTF. CDR3 sequence (DNA): TGTGCCAGCAGCCAACAGGGAGCTGGGGCCAACGTCCTGACTTTC.

The rearrangement links TRBV6-6 to TRBJ1-1; a weak D match, TRBD1 (6 bases). The germline V gene has CDR1 MNHNY and CDR2 SVGAGI (reference sequence). The germline V and J ends were trimmed by 6 bases and 1 base, with 9 bases remaining between them. The CDR3 runs 13 residues. CDR3 residues: CASRTQGNTEAFF. The CDR3 nucleotides read TGTGCCAGCAGGACACAGGGGAACACTGAAGCTTTCTTT.

The gene calls are TRBV7-2 and TRBJ1-1; D is uncertain. The germline CDR1 and CDR2 sequences are SGHTA and FQGNSA. CDR3 length: 14 residues. The V end was cut by 1 base, the J end by 0 bases, with 6 bases between. The CDR3 DNA reads TGTGCCAGCAGCTTAGTGTTTATGAACACTGAAGCTTTCTTT. Translation: CASSLVFMNTEAFF. The whole variable domain, filled in from reference TRBV7-2 and TRBJ1-1, reads GAGVSQSPSNKVTEKGKDVELRCDPISGHTALYWYRQSLGQGLEFLIYFQGNSAPDKSGLPSDRFSAERTGGSVSTLTIQRTQQEDSAVYLCASSLVFMNTEAFFGQGTRLTVV.

The V call is TRBV7-9, the J call TRBJ1-4; 8 bases line up with TRBD1. The CDR3 consists of 14 residues. V was pared by 5 bases and J by 8 bases, with 7 bases of the junction left unmatched. Germline assignment: CDR1 SEHNR and CDR2 FQNEAQ (reference sequence). This CDR3 reads CASSPGQGREKLFF. The DNA of the CDR3 is TGTGCCAGCAGCCCTGGACAGGGACGGGAAAAACTGTTTTTT. The full variable domain, rest sourced from reference TRBV7-9 and TRBJ1-4, is DTGVSQNPRHKITKRGQNVTFRCDPISEHNRLYWYRQTLGQGPEFLTYFQNEAQLEKSRLLSDRFSAERPKGSFSTLEIQRTEQGDSAMYLCASSPGQGREKLFFGSGTQLSVL.

The chain recombines TRBV7-9 with TRBJ1-1; D not certain. CDR1 SEHNR and CDR2 FQNEAQ come from the germline V gene (reference sequence). This CDR3 has 14 amino acids. V shed 1 base and J shed 0 bases, with 6 bases lying between them. CDR3 nucleotides: TGTGCCAGCAGCTTAGATACTTTGAACACTGAAGCTTTCTTT. As protein: CASSLDTLNTEAFF.

Only a few counts were recorded for this clone. V usage is TRBV5-4 and J usage is TRBJ1-5; tentative D call: TRBD1 (5 bases). Germline-derived CDR1 and CDR2 are SGHNT and YYREEE (reference sequence). Trimming left V 10 bases short and J 1 base short, with 15 bases between. The CDR3 has 14 amino acids. The CDR3 is CAVGRAGSNQPQHF. The DNA of the CDR3 is TGTGCCGTCGGGAGGGCAGGGAGCAATCAGCCCCAGCATTTT.

This clone was detected many times. The chain has TRBV2 and TRBJ2-3, with 8 bases fitting TRBD2. CDR1 is SNHLY and CDR2 is FYNNEI in the germline V gene. The CDR3 consists of 15 residues. Trimming cost V 6 bases and J 2 bases; bases outside gene matches: 7. CDR3 loop: CASRVGLGVTDTQYF. The CDR3, as DNA: TGTGCCAGCAGGGTGGGACTAGGGGTCACAGATACGCAGTATTTT.

The rearrangement links TRBV7-9 to TRBJ2-3; D gene uncertain. This CDR3 contains 12 residues. CDR1 and CDR2 from the germline V gene are SEHNR and FQNEAQ (reference sequence). Trimming stripped 5 bases from V and 6 bases from J, with 9 bases between. This CDR3 is CASSQLRDTQYF. In nucleotides, the CDR3 is TGTGCCAGCAGCCAACTCCGGGATACGCAGTATTTT.

This clone was picked up a small number of times. The DNA for the CDR3 is TGTGCTAGTGGTTTGGTATGCCAGGGGCGTCAGCCCCAGCATTTT. Its translation: CASGLVCQGRQPQHF. The chain employs TRBV12-5 and TRBJ1-5, with a possible D match to TRBD1 (6 bases). Germline V gene data show CDR1 as LGHNT and CDR2 as FRNRAP. Trimming removed 0 bases from V and 6 bases from J, with 12 bases in between. The CDR3 consists of 15 residues.

This clone was counted at least ten times. The DNA for the CDR3 is TGTGCCAGCAGCCAAGAAAGGTCCCGGGGGGAGACCCAGTACTTC. Amino acids: CASSQERSRGETQYF. This rearrangement joins TRBV3-1 (or the pseudogene TRBV3-2) to TRBJ2-5, with D possibly being TRBD2 (6 bases). The CDR3 is made up of 15 amino acids. The V gene's germline CDR1 is LGHDT and CDR2 YNNKEL (reference sequence). Trimming cost V 0 bases and J 5 bases, with 13 bases left between them.

The V and J genes are TRBV10-2 and TRBJ2-1; 9 bases are shared with TRBD1. The germline gives CDR1 WSHSY, CDR2 SAAADI. The CDR3 spans 16 residues. The junction had 6 bases not matched to a gene; V was cut back by 5 bases and J by 1 base. For the CDR3, the DNA is TGCGCCAGCAGTAACAAAGGGACAGGGTCCTACAATGAGCAGTTCTTC. This encodes CASSNKGTGSYNEQFF.